This paragraph reports one T cell receptor beta chain. As yet, its antigen is unknown. Between the trimmed V and J ends, which lost 3 bases and 3 bases, there was a span of 15 bases. There are 15 residues in the CDR3. Germline V lookup: CDR1 SGDLS, CDR2 YYNGEE. The data were produced by immunoSEQ multiplex PCR, yet TCRdb's version contains in-frame clones alone and is incomplete. The sample contains 550,000 to 600,000 clones, 98% of which appear only once. This record comes from a study of shared clonotypes between healthy human individuals. At the level of the study: CD4 naive and memory got three plates each, CD8 naive two, CD8 memory one.

Naive CD8 cells comprised CD45RO-negative, CCR7-positively selected cells, excluding terminally differentiated effector memory CD45RA+ cells. Within Nashville, Tennessee resided all donors, each a Caucasian adult. General study points: The donor pool, a small one, limited the genetic and exposure-history diversity represented.

Sequenced input: naive CD8+ T cells sorted from blood. This receptor was taken from a man in his thirties or forties in good health. The V call is TRBV9, the J call TRBJ1-2; a possible D gene is TRBD1 (6 bases). In DNA, the CDR3 is TGTGCCAGCAGCGGCTACAGGGTTAAAGACTATGGCTACACCTTC. It yields the protein CASSGYRVKDYGYTF.